The rows below give T cell receptor beta chains drawn from one sample of a study of T cell responses to AZD1222 COVID-19 vaccine. Produced via immunoSEQ multiplex PCR; TCRdb's table is partial and in-frame only. The table has over 150,000 clones, 75% to 90% seen once. The sequenced sample was peripheral blood, obtained on day 0 of AZD1222 vaccination. The source of these receptors is an adult in good health. Each CDR3 is given with its conserved first and last residue. The D gene is left open where the match is weak. Clone size is given for some rows only: seen once, a few or many times, or a class if the clone is expanded.

clone_size	d_call	j_call	v_call	cdr3_aa	cdr3_nt
few	-	TRBJ2-1	TRBV27	CASSSRATHPYNEQFF	TGTGCCAGCAGTTCCCGGGCCACGCACCCCTACAATGAGCAGTTCTTC
-	TRBD2	TRBJ2-3	TRBV7-3	CASSTGPGLAGGADTQYF	TGTGCCAGCAGCACCGGTCCGGGACTAGCGGGAGGAGCAGATACGCAGTATTTT
-	TRBD2	TRBJ2-5	TRBV29-1	CSVESPVGGYGETQYF	TGCAGCGTTGAATCCCCCGTGGGAGGGTATGGAGAGACCCAGTACTTC
few	-	TRBJ1-5	TRBV10-3	CAISERVTGNQPQHF	TGTGCCATCAGTGAGAGGGTTACGGGCAATCAGCCCCAGCATTTT
-	TRBD1	TRBJ1-3	TRBV12-5	CASGFLDRGVSGNTIYF	TGTGCTAGTGGTTTCCTGGACAGGGGAGTCTCTGGAAACACCATATATTTT
-	-	TRBJ1-1	TRBV18	CASSPGTNTEAFF	TGTGCCAGCTCACCTGGGACCAACACTGAAGCTTTCTTT
-	-	TRBJ2-6	TRBV7-9	CASSLFLHRASSGANVLTF	TGTGCCAGCAGCTTATTCTTGCACAGGGCCTCCTCTGGGGCCAACGTCCTGACTTTC
-	TRBD1	TRBJ2-7	TRBV30	CASTGGYEQYF	TGTGCCTCGACAGGGGGCTACGAGCAGTACTTC
-	-	TRBJ2-1	TRBV6-5	CASSYQGITYNEQFF	TGTGCCAGCAGTTACCAGGGAATTACCTACAATGAGCAGTTCTTC
-	-	TRBJ2-7	TRBV3-1/TRBV3-2	CASSSPGYEQYF	TGTGCCAGCAGCTCCCCGGGGTACGAGCAGTACTTC
-	-	TRBJ2-3	TRBV30	CAWTTGTDTQYF	TGTGCCTGGACAACTGGCACAGATACGCAGTATTTT
-	-	TRBJ1-6	TRBV7-2	CASSGNRGPLHF	TGTGCCAGCAGCGGGAATAGGGGGCCCCTCCACTTT
-	-	TRBJ1-2	TRBV5-1	CASKPETGNYGYTF	TGCGCCAGCAAGCCGGAAACAGGGAACTATGGCTACACCTTC
once	TRBD1	TRBJ1-2	TRBV24-1	CATSDSGTGGILYYGYTF	TGTGCCACCAGTGACTCCGGGACAGGGGGAATATTGTACTATGGCTACACCTTC
-	-	TRBJ1-3	TRBV10-3	CAISESAGRTGNTIYF	TGTGCCATCAGTGAGTCGGCAGGGCGGACTGGAAACACCATATATTTT
-	-	TRBJ2-1	TRBV5-1	CASSSGRISYNEQFF	TGCGCCAGCAGCTCGGGACGGATCTCCTACAATGAGCAGTTCTTC